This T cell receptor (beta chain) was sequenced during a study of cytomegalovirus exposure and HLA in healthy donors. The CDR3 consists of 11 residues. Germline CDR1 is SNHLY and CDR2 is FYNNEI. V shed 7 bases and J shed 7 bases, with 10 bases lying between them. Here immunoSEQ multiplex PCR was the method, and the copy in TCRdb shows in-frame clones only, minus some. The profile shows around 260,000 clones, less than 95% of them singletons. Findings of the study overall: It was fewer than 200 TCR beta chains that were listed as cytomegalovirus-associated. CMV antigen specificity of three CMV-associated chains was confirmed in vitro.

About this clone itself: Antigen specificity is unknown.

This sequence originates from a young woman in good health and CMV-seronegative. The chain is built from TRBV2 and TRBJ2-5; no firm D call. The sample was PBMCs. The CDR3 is CASNGVGTQYF. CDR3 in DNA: TGTGCCAGCAATGGGGTTGGGACCCAGTACTTC. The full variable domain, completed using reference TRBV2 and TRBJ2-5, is EPEVTQTPSHQVTQMGQEVILRCVPISNHLYFYWYRQILGQKVEFLVSFYNNEISEKSEIFDDQFSVERPDGSNFTLKIRSTKLEDSAMYFCASNGVGTQYFGPGTRLLVL.